The 18 T cell receptor beta chains reported below all come from one sample, sequenced in a study of CD8+ T cells in alopecia areata. cDNA prepared by RNA extraction and subsequent reverse transcription served as the template for sequencing. The repertoire was sequenced with immunoSEQ multiplex PCR; TCRdb's copy has only in-frame clones and lacks some. The sample lists about 88,000 clones, roughly two fifths occurring once. Treatment defined: oral pan-JAK inhibitor, 5-10 mg twice daily. The material was CD8+ T cells sorted from blood, obtained at week 24, from a patient treated with tofacitinib. The origin of the receptors is a human donor with alopecia areata.

V is TRBV28 and J is TRBJ1-5; D perhaps matches TRBD1 (6 bases). Germline CDR1 reads MDHEN; CDR2 reads SYDVKM. Trimming removed 3 bases at V and 6 bases at J, with 12 bases between. The CDR3 has 14 amino acids. CDR3 region: CASSLGGRGQPQHF. The CDR3 coding sequence is TGTGCCAGCAGTTTGGGGGGGCGAGGTCAGCCCCAGCATTTT.

This clone was detected a few times. The chain couples TRBV4-1 to TRBJ2-7; no definite D call. The germline V gene encodes CDR1 MGHRA and CDR2 YSYEKL. V dropped 1 base and J dropped 2 bases, with 12 bases sitting between them. The CDR3 length is 15 residues. The CDR3 coding sequence is TGCGCCAGCAGCCAAGTACCTCCCAGAACCTACGAGCAGTACTTC. Its protein product is CASSQVPPRTYEQYF.

The chain is built from TRBV29-1 and TRBJ1-1, with D hard to call. The CDR3 covers 11 residues. Between the trimmed V and J ends, which lost 4 bases and 6 bases, there was a span of 9 bases. Looked up from germline, CDR1 is SQVTM and CDR2 is ANQGSEA. DNA for the CDR3: TGCAGCGTTGGGTCTGGACCTGAAGCTTTCTTT. Translating it yields CSVGSGPEAFF.

This chain connects TRBV28 to TRBJ2-7; 8 positions match TRBD1. CDR1 and CDR2 from the germline V gene are MDHEN and SYDVKM. J lost 5 bases, V lost 6 bases, and 12 bases had no gene match. The length of the CDR3 is 15 residues. The CDR3 loop reads CASSEGTGRGDEQYF. CDR3 DNA: TGTGCCAGCAGCGAGGGGACAGGCCGCGGGGACGAGCAGTACTTC.

This clone was seen a few times. This chain joins TRBV25-1 and TRBJ1-2; 10 bases map to TRBD1. Germline CDR1 reads MGHDK; CDR2 reads SYGVNS. CDR3 length: 14 amino acids. V trimming: 1 base; J trimming: 6 bases; junction bases outside the gene matches: 2. CDR3 sequence reads: CASSELGTGDGYTF. The DNA of the CDR3 is TGTGCCAGCAGTGAATTAGGGACAGGGGATGGCTACACCTTC.

This clone was detected many times. This sequence joins TRBV7-8 and TRBJ2-3; D call uncertain. Germline CDR1 is SGHVS and CDR2 is FQNEAQ. The CDR3 covers 14 residues. V was pared by 5 bases and J by 2 bases, with 11 bases between. CDR3 sequence reads: CASSIWISTDTQYF. CDR3 bases: TGTGCCAGCAGCATCTGGATCTCCACAGATACGCAGTATTTT.

The rearrangement links TRBV7-9 to TRBJ2-4; 7 bases map to TRBD1. The CDR3 totals 13 residues. The junction had 10 bases not matched to a gene; V was cut back by 5 bases and J by 12 bases. CDR1 is SEHNR, CDR2 FQNEAQ, per germline (reference sequence). The CDR3 loop is CASSVTGTVAQYF. Written as DNA, the CDR3 is TGTGCCAGCAGCGTCACAGGGACAGTGGCTCAGTACTTC.

This clone was observed a few times. The genes are TRBV29-1 and TRBJ2-2; maybe TRBD1 (5 bases). The CDR3 has 13 amino acids. Trimming pared 7 bases from V and 6 bases from J, leaving 15 bases between. From germline, CDR1 is SQVTM and CDR2 ANQGSEA. The CDR3 sequence: CSARGREAGELFF. The CDR3 DNA is TGCAGCGCCCGCGGCAGGGAAGCCGGGGAGCTGTTTTTT.

The chain carries TRBV2 and TRBJ2-7, with 10 bases lining up with TRBD1. Germline values: CDR1 SNHLY, CDR2 FYNNEI. The CDR3 loop spans 12 amino acids. Trimming at V came to 8 bases and at J to 7 bases, leaving 5 bases not matched to a gene. CDR3 sequence: CASGGTGEEQYF. Here the CDR3 DNA reads TGTGCCAGCGGTGGGACAGGGGAAGAGCAGTACTTC.

The chain combines TRBV25-1 with TRBJ2-5; no reliable D call. CDR1 is MGHDK, CDR2 SYGVNS, per germline. The CDR3 covers 11 residues. V was trimmed by 9 bases and J by 4 bases, leaving 9 bases between them. Here the CDR3 DNA reads TGTGCCAGTGGCTGGGGAGAGACCCAGTACTTC. It yields the protein CASGWGETQYF.

Comment on this clone: Mismatch with germline at one junction end may stem from a read error. The DNA for the CDR3 is TGTGCCAACGGAGTGGGTTCGGTCTTC. It codes for CANGVGSVF. V usage is TRBV7-9 and J usage is TRBJ2-1, with D unresolved. The CDR3 has 9 amino acids. The germline gives CDR1 SEHNR, CDR2 FQNEAQ (reference sequence). Variable domain in full (rest from reference TRBV7-9 and TRBJ2-1): DTGVSQNPRHKITKRGQNVTFRCDPISEHNRLYWYRQTLGQGPEFLTYFQNEAQLEKSRLLSDRFSAERPKGSFSTLEIQRTEQGDSAMYLCANGVGSVFGPGTRLTVL.

The CDR3 bases are TGCGCCAGCAGCCCAACACTCCCTTACAATGAGCAGTTCTTC. Translating gives CASSPTLPYNEQFF. V and J are TRBV4-3 and TRBJ2-1; D call uncertain. Per germline, CDR1 LGHNA and CDR2 YSLEER. Trimming removed 4 bases from V and 4 bases from J, with 11 bases in between. The CDR3 has 14 amino acids.

V and J are TRBV9 and TRBJ2-1, with 12 nucleotides matching TRBD2. Per germline, CDR1 SGDLS and CDR2 YYNGEE. The CDR3 sequence is 15 residues long. V was pared by 4 bases and J by 7 bases, with 6 bases of the junction left unmatched. CDR3 DNA: TGTGCCAGCAGCACGACTAGCGGGAGCCTGAATGAGCAGTTCTTC. Encoded protein: CASSTTSGSLNEQFF.

The chain joins TRBV19 to TRBJ2-1; 8 positions agree with TRBD2. Germline CDR1 LNHDA, CDR2 SQIVND (reference sequence). The CDR3 is made up of 13 amino acids. V lost 7 bases to trimming and J lost 9 bases; unmatched junction nucleotides: 8. CDR3 sequence (DNA): TGTGCCAGTACCGCCGGACTAGCCATTGAGCAGTTCTTC. It yields the protein CASTAGLAIEQFF. The full variable domain, with the rest looked up from reference TRBV19 and TRBJ2-1, is DGGITQSPKYLFRKEGQNVTLSCEQNLNHDAMYWYRQDPGQGLRLIYYSQIVNDFQKGDIAEGYSVSREKKESFPLTVTSAQKNPTAFYLCASTAGLAIEQFFGPGTRLTVL.

In this sample, this clone turned up a few times. The CDR3 region has the DNA TGTGCCAGCATGGTAACAGATACGCAGTATTTT. Amino acid sequence: CASMVTDTQYF. The chain has TRBV27 and TRBJ2-3; D is ambiguous. Between the trimmed V and J ends, which lost 7 bases and 3 bases, there was a span of 5 bases. The germline gives CDR1 MNHEY, CDR2 SMNVEV (reference sequence). The CDR3 contains 11 residues.

This chain links TRBV29-1 with TRBJ2-1; D is unresolved. This CDR3 spans 13 amino acids. The germline V gene has CDR1 SQVTM and CDR2 ANQGSEA. The CDR3 loop is CSAYGSATDEQFF. CDR3 DNA: TGCAGTGCTTACGGTTCGGCTACGGATGAGCAGTTCTTC.

The J gene is TRBJ1-1, the V gene TRBV7-9, with D unresolved. Germline CDR1 is SEHNR and CDR2 is FQNEAQ (reference sequence). With 5 bases removed from V and 0 bases from J, the gap between germline ends came to 13 bases. The CDR3 extends over 15 amino acids. The CDR3 DNA reads TGTGCCAGCAGCCCGGACCTCACAATGAACACTGAAGCTTTCTTT. Encoded protein: CASSPDLTMNTEAFF.

The chain is built from TRBV5-1 and TRBJ2-7; 11 positions agree with TRBD2. This CDR3 comprises 14 residues. Trimming took 6 bases from V and 3 from J; bases not matched to a gene: 5. CDR1 is SGHRS and CDR2 is YFSETQ in the germline V gene. The CDR3 coding sequence is TGCGCCAGCACCGGAGGACTAGCGGGCTACGAGCAGTACTTC. Its protein product is CASTGGLAGYEQYF.